This is a list of T cell receptor beta chains from one sample in a study of T cell changes during pregnancy in multiple sclerosis. Using immunoSEQ multiplex PCR, the repertoire was profiled, and TCRdb retains in-frame clones only, with some absent. The sample has fewer than 50,000 clones, 94% seen once. This sample comprised CD4+ T cells from peripheral blood mononuclear cells, obtained in the third trimester of pregnancy. These receptors were collected from a female donor with multiple sclerosis, enrolled in a pregnancy study. The CDR3 runs from the conserved cysteine through the conserved F or W. The D gene is left open where the match is weak. The size entry is marked missing in some rows and otherwise reads once, few, many or a size class.

J gene,V gene,D gene,clone size,CDR3 protein,CDR3 DNA
TRBJ1-3,TRBV5-4,TRBD1,.,CASSPGQGRNTIYF,TGTGCCAGCAGCCCCGGACAGGGGAGAAACACCATATATTTT
TRBJ2-2,TRBV5-6,TRBD2,.,CASSAGLAGPTDTGELFF,TGTGCCAGCAGCGCGGGACTAGCGGGACCAACCGACACCGGGGAGCTGTTTTTT
TRBJ2-7,TRBV7-9,.,.,CASSLDVYRDYEQYF,TGTGCCAGCAGCTTAGATGTGTACAGGGACTACGAGCAGTACTTC
TRBJ2-7,TRBV10-1,TRBD1,.,CASNKTGTEGHEQYF,TGCGCCAGCAATAAAACCGGGACAGAAGGCCACGAGCAGTACTTC
TRBJ1-4,TRBV5-4,.,.,CASSLAKGDNEKLFF,TGTGCCAGCAGCTTGGCAAAGGGGGATAATGAAAAACTGTTTTTT
TRBJ2-5,TRBV2,TRBD2,once,CASYRRSGGRETQYF,TGTGCCAGTTACAGAAGGTCGGGGGGGCGGGAGACCCAGTACTTC
TRBJ2-4,TRBV5-4,TRBD2,.,CASSPGTSGSGINIQYF,TGTGCCAGCAGCCCGGGGACTAGCGGGAGTGGGATAAACATTCAGTACTTC
TRBJ1-6,TRBV4-3,TRBD1,.,CASSPDRGRYNSPLHF,TGCGCCAGCTCGCCAGACAGGGGGCGATATAATTCACCCCTCCACTTT
TRBJ1-6,TRBV5-1,.,once,CASSRGGLDNSPLHF,TGCGCCAGCAGCCGGGGGGGATTGGATAATTCACCCCTCCACTTT
TRBJ2-6,TRBV19,.,.,CASSRQRGEVGANVLTF,TGTGCCAGTAGTCGGCAGCGCGGGGAGGTGGGGGCCAACGTCCTGACTTTC
TRBJ1-1,TRBV5-6,.,.,CASSLVSRVNTEAFF,TGTGCCAGCAGCTTGGTAAGCAGGGTGAACACTGAAGCTTTCTTT
TRBJ1-5,TRBV6-1,.,.,CASSELSNINNQPQHF,TGTGCCAGCAGTGAACTGTCGAACATAAACAATCAGCCCCAGCATTTT
TRBJ2-1,TRBV5-1,.,.,CASSGGDPYNEQFF,TGCGCCAGCAGTGGAGGGGACCCCTACAATGAGCAGTTCTTC
TRBJ2-1,TRBV7-3,.,.,CASSSGQIPNEQFF,TGTGCCAGCAGCTCTGGACAGATCCCCAATGAGCAGTTCTTC
TRBJ2-3,TRBV9,.,.,CASSRVPSTDTQYF,TGTGCCAGCAGCAGAGTTCCTAGCACAGATACGCAGTATTTT
TRBJ1-6,TRBV5-1,TRBD1,.,CASSPGGWNSPLHF,TGCGCCAGCAGCCCAGGGGGCTGGAATTCACCCCTCCACTTT
TRBJ1-6,TRBV25-1,TRBD1,.,CASSGDRVSPLHF,TGTGCCAGCAGTGGGGACAGGGTTTCACCCCTCCACTTT
TRBJ2-3,TRBV28,.,.,CASSLGSVTQYF,TGTGCCAGCAGTTTAGGGAGCGTTACGCAGTATTTT
TRBJ1-1,TRBV11-3,.,.,CASGSSRGRTEAFF,TGTGCCAGCGGGTCTTCCCGCGGGAGGACTGAAGCTTTCTTT
TRBJ2-1,TRBV11-1,TRBD1,.,CASRSDREGNEQFF,TGTGCCAGCAGATCCGACAGGGAAGGGAATGAGCAGTTCTTC
TRBJ2-1,TRBV29-1,TRBD2,.,CSARRLAGYNEQFF,TGCAGCGCCCGTCGGCTAGCGGGTTACAATGAGCAGTTCTTC
TRBJ2-5,TRBV7-2,.,.,CASSRTTETQYF,TGTGCCAGCAGCCGAACTACCGAGACCCAGTACTTC
TRBJ1-2,TRBV19,TRBD1,.,CASSRDRVNYGYTF,TGTGCCAGTTCTAGGGACAGGGTAAACTATGGCTACACCTTC
TRBJ1-1,TRBV15,TRBD1,.,CATSRGDRMNTEAFF,TGTGCCACCAGCAGGGGGGACAGGATGAACACTGAAGCTTTCTTT
TRBJ2-5,TRBV11-3,.,.,CASSLDLTGQETQYF,TGTGCCAGCAGCTTAGATCTAACAGGTCAAGAGACCCAGTACTTC
TRBJ2-5,TRBV5-6,TRBD2,once,CASSLLGLAGGRKTQYF,TGTGCCAGCAGCTTGTTGGGACTAGCGGGAGGGCGAAAGACCCAGTACTTC
TRBJ2-5,TRBV18,TRBD2,.,CASSPRGTSGALGQTQYF,TGTGCCAGCTCACCACGCGGGACTAGCGGGGCTCTAGGACAGACCCAGTACTTC
TRBJ2-3,TRBV9,TRBD2,.,CASSVGVAGGFDTQYF,TGTGCCAGCAGCGTAGGGGTAGCGGGAGGGTTTGATACGCAGTATTTT
TRBJ1-1,TRBV6-5,TRBD1,.,CATQGANTEAFF,TGTGCCACCCAGGGGGCGAACACTGAAGCTTTCTTT
TRBJ2-2,TRBV9,.,.,CASSVSGLGTGELFF,TGTGCCAGCAGCGTGAGCGGGCTGGGTACCGGGGAGCTGTTTTTT
TRBJ2-1,TRBV6-5,TRBD2,.,CASTETSGGYNEQFF,TGTGCCAGCACCGAGACTAGCGGGGGGTACAATGAGCAGTTCTTC
TRBJ1-2,TRBV28,.,.,CASSSLGFGPYGYTF,TGTGCCAGCAGTTCCCTTGGTTTCGGTCCCTATGGCTACACCTTC
TRBJ2-5,TRBV20-1,.,.,CSAYSGETQYF,TGCAGCGCATATAGTGGAGAGACCCAGTACTTC
TRBJ2-2,TRBV19,TRBD1,.,CASKARTGGFNTGELFF,TGTGCCAGTAAGGCCCGGACAGGGGGCTTTAACACCGGGGAGCTGTTTTTT
TRBJ2-7,TRBV2,.,.,CASSGGSYEQYF,TGTGCCAGCAGCGGGGGAAGCTACGAGCAGTACTTC
TRBJ2-7,TRBV7-9,.,.,CASSFLAFYEQYF,TGTGCCAGCAGCTTTTTAGCCTTCTACGAGCAGTACTTC
TRBJ1-2,TRBV30,.,.,CAWSVAGGGNYGYTF,TGTGCCTGGAGTGTGGCCGGAGGCGGGAACTATGGCTACACCTTC
TRBJ2-1,TRBV10-3,TRBD1,once,CASGTGMNEQFF,TGTGCCTCCGGGACAGGGATGAATGAGCAGTTCTTC
TRBJ1-5,TRBV6-5,.,.,CASSYRGSNQPQHF,TGTGCCAGCAGTTATCGAGGGAGCAATCAGCCCCAGCATTTT
TRBJ1-1,TRBV2,TRBD1,.,CASWWDRENVNTEAFF,TGTGCCAGCTGGTGGGACAGAGAAAACGTGAACACTGAAGCTTTCTTT
TRBJ1-4,TRBV4-3,TRBD1,.,CASSQGTGQGDEKLFF,TGCGCCAGCAGCCAAGGTACGGGACAGGGGGATGAAAAACTGTTTTTT
TRBJ1-4,TRBV10-1,.,.,CASPQAGRKSTNEKLFF,TGCGCCAGCCCCCAGGCAGGGCGAAAATCAACTAATGAAAAACTGTTTTTT
TRBJ1-1,TRBV5-4,.,.,CASSSRPGHTEAFF,TGTGCCAGCAGTTCCCGGCCAGGGCACACTGAAGCTTTCTTT
TRBJ2-3,TRBV4-3,TRBD2,.,CASSQGLALAGVTDTQYF,TGCGCCAGCAGCCAAGGGTTAGCGCTAGCGGGGGTCACAGATACGCAGTATTTT
TRBJ1-4,TRBV28,.,once,CASSTDSINEKLFF,TGTGCCAGCAGTACAGACAGCATCAATGAAAAACTGTTTTTT
TRBJ2-3,TRBV4-3,TRBD2,.,CASSQAAGDTDTQYF,TGCGCCAGCAGCCAAGCGGCGGGGGACACAGATACGCAGTATTTT
TRBJ2-3,TRBV7-2,TRBD2,.,CASSLAPLSGSDTQYF,TGTGCCAGCAGCTTAGCTCCCTTAAGCGGGAGTGATACGCAGTATTTT
TRBJ1-5,TRBV30,.,once,CAWSRSNQPQHF,TGTGCCTGGAGTCGTAGCAATCAGCCCCAGCATTTT
TRBJ1-6,TRBV9,.,.,CASSVVGEGGSPLHF,TGTGCCAGCAGCGTAGTAGGGGAGGGCGGCTCACCCCTCCACTTT
TRBJ2-2,TRBV15,.,once,CATSPGRWTGELFF,TGTGCCACCAGCCCCGGGAGATGGACCGGGGAGCTGTTTTTT
TRBJ2-7,TRBV19,TRBD2,.,CASSTRTSPYEQYF,TGTGCCAGTAGTACTCGGACTAGCCCCTACGAGCAGTACTTC
TRBJ2-1,TRBV9,.,.,CASSVEPTNYNEQFF,TGTGCCAGCAGCGTAGAACCGACTAACTACAATGAGCAGTTCTTC
TRBJ1-5,TRBV19,.,once,CASSVNRVDQPQHF,TGTGCCAGTTCGGTCAACAGGGTAGATCAGCCCCAGCATTTT
TRBJ2-7,TRBV15,.,.,CATSRVRTAYEQYF,TGTGCCACCAGCAGAGTTAGAACCGCCTACGAGCAGTACTTC
TRBJ2-1,TRBV7-2,TRBD2,.,CASSVMTSGSNEQFF,TGTGCCAGCAGCGTAATGACTAGCGGGAGCAATGAGCAGTTCTTC